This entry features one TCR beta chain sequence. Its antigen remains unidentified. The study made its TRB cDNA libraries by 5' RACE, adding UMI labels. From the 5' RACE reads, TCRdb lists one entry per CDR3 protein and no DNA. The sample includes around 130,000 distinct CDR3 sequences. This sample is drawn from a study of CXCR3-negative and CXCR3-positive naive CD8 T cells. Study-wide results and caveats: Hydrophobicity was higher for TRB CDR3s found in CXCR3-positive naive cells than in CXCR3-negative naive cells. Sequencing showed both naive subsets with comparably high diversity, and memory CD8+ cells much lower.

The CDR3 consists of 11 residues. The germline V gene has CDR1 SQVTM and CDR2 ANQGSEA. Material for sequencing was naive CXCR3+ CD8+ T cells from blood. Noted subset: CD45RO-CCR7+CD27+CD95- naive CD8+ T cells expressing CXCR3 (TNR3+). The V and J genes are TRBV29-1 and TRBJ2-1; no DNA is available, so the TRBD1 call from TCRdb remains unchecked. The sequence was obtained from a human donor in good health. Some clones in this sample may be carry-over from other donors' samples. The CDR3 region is CSTRDSNEQFF.